Listed below are T cell receptor beta chains from one sample, sequenced in a study of blood T cell repertoires in COVID-19. TCRdb's table, derived via immunoSEQ multiplex PCR, lists solely in-frame clones and lacks some. The repertoire includes fewer than 350,000 clones, approximately 88% of them detected once, and about 1.8% sits in the top ten. Source material: PBMCs or T cells enriched from blood (not recorded which). These receptors originate from a middle-aged woman who had recovered from COVID-19. CDR3s include the opening cysteine and the closing phenylalanine or tryptophan. The D gene is left open where the match is weak. Expanded clones get a size class; other rows say once, few or many, or leave the size out.

j_call	d_call	clone_size	v_call	cdr3_nt	cdr3_aa
TRBJ1-1	.	.	TRBV27	TGTGCCAGCAGTTTATACCACATGGTAAACACTGAAGCTTTCTTT	CASSLYHMVNTEAFF
TRBJ1-6	TRBD1	.	TRBV9	TGTGCCAGCAGCGAACGAAGGGACAGGGGATCACCCCTCCACTTT	CASSERRDRGSPLHF
TRBJ1-1	.	.	TRBV18	TGTGCCAGCTCACTTACAAGGACAATGAACACTGAAGCTTTCTTT	CASSLTRTMNTEAFF
TRBJ2-2	.	.	TRBV7-3	TGTGCCAGCAGCTTACTTCTGAACACCGGGGAGCTGTTTTTT	CASSLLLNTGELFF
TRBJ1-2	.	.	TRBV10-2	TGCGCCAGCAGTGCTGTGCCTTACCTTGTTACGGGTGGCTACACCTTC	CASSAVPYLVTGGYTF
TRBJ2-3	TRBD2	.	TRBV10-3	TGTGCCTCGGCGGGAGGGGTAGCCGATACGCAGTATTTT	CASAGGVADTQYF
TRBJ2-2	.	.	TRBV3-1/TRBV3-2	TGTGCCAGCTCTCGGCGGGAGAACACCGGGGAGCTGTTTTTT	CASSRRENTGELFF
TRBJ1-2	.	.	TRBV30	TGTGCCTGGAGTGCCGCTGTCGGTCTAGGCTACACCTTC	CAWSAAVGLGYTF
TRBJ1-2	TRBD1	few	TRBV5-4	TGTGCCAGCAGTAATGACAGGGGTACGGGTGGCTACACCTTC	CASSNDRGTGGYTF
TRBJ2-1	TRBD2	.	TRBV2	TGTGCCAGCAGCCCCCCGGGACTAGCGGGCAATGAGCAGTTCTTC	CASSPPGLAGNEQFF
TRBJ1-2	TRBD1	.	TRBV27	TGTGCCAGCAGACTACAGGGGTCTAACTATGGCTACACCTTC	CASRLQGSNYGYTF
TRBJ1-1	.	.	TRBV13	TGTGCCAGCAGCTTAGGACACACCCTCACTGAAGCTTTCTTT	CASSLGHTLTEAFF
TRBJ2-7	.	.	TRBV25-1	TGTGCCAGCAGTGAATGGGAGGTGCCCTACGAGCAGTACTTC	CASSEWEVPYEQYF
TRBJ2-3	TRBD2	.	TRBV4-2	TGTGCCAGCAGCCAAGATGAGCGGGGGGGATACACAGATACGCAGTATTTT	CASSQDERGGYTDTQYF
TRBJ1-2	.	.	TRBV2	TGTGCCAGCAGTGATCAGGGGAACTATGGCTACACCTTC	CASSDQGNYGYTF
TRBJ1-2	.	once	TRBV9	TGTGCCAGCAGCGTAGGGCAACACAACTATGGCTACACCTTC	CASSVGQHNYGYTF
TRBJ2-5	TRBD2	.	TRBV7-9	TGTGCCAGCGGCCCCGGGACTAGCGGCAGCTACTTC	CASGPGTSGSYF
TRBJ1-5	.	.	TRBV5-1	TGCGCCAGCAGCTTGTCAGGGCCCGCCGGGCCCCAGCATTTT	CASSLSGPAGPQHF
TRBJ1-1	.	.	TRBV7-9	TGTGCCAGCAGCTTAGAACAGGTGGGCACTGAAGCTTTCTTT	CASSLEQVGTEAFF
TRBJ2-3	TRBD2	.	TRBV6-5	TGTGCCAGCAGTTACAGCGGGGGGCGGTCAGATACGCAGTATTTT	CASSYSGGRSDTQYF
TRBJ1-1	TRBD1	.	TRBV7-9	TGTGCCAGCAGCGGATCGGACAGGGAGTACACTGAAGCTTTCTTT	CASSGSDREYTEAFF
TRBJ2-7	TRBD2	.	TRBV3-1/TRBV3-2	TGTGCCAGCAGCCAAATACCGGGACTAGCGGGTAATCGGGCCTACGAGCAGTACTTC	CASSQIPGLAGNRAYEQYF
TRBJ1-1	.	.	TRBV6-5	TGTGCCAGCACCGTTGGGGGAGGGGGAACTGAAGCTTTCTTT	CASTVGGGGTEAFF
TRBJ1-1	TRBD1	.	TRBV5-8	TGTGCCAGCAGCTCGCTTCGGACAGGGAGTACTGAAGCTTTCTTT	CASSSLRTGSTEAFF
TRBJ2-1	TRBD2	.	TRBV11-2	TGTGCCAGCAGCTCCGTCGCGGGGGGGAGGTGGAATGAGCAGTTCTTC	CASSSVAGGRWNEQFF
TRBJ2-1	TRBD2	.	TRBV7-9	TGTGCCAGCAGCCCCGGGACTAGCGTTTGGGCCGCGCAGTTCTTC	CASSPGTSVWAAQFF
TRBJ2-2	TRBD2	.	TRBV5-1	TGCGCCAGCAGCTTGTCTAGCGGGGCTAACACCGGGGAGCTGTTTTTT	CASSLSSGANTGELFF
TRBJ1-5	.	.	TRBV2	TGTGCCAGCAGTGAACGACCGCCCCGACTCAACCCTCCACCGCGATATAGCAATCAGCCCCAGCATTTT	CASSERPPRLNPPPRYSNQPQHF
TRBJ1-4	.	.	TRBV6-5	TGTGCCAGCAGTCCCACAGGGAATGAAAAACTGTTTTTT	CASSPTGNEKLFF
TRBJ1-2	.	.	TRBV18	TGTGCCAGCTCCCAACAGGGTGTTAACTATGGCTACACCTTC	CASSQQGVNYGYTF